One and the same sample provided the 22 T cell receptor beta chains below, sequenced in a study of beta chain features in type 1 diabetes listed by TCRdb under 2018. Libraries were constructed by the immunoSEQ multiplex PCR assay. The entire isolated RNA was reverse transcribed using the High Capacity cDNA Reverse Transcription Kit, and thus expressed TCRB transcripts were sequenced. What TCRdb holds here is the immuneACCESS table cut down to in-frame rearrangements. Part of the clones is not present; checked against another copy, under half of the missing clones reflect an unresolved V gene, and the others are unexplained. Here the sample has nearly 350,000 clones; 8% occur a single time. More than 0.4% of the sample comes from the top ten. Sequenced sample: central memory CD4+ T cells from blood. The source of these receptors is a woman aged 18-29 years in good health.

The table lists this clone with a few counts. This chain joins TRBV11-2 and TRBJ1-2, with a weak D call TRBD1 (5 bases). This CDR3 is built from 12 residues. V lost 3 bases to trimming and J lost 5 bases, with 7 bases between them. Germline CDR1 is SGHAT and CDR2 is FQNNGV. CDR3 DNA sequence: TGTGCCAGCAGCTTCGGGACTTATGGCTACACCTTC. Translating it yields CASSFGTYGYTF.

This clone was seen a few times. CDR3 in amino acids: CAINLLWQEWTDTQYF. CDR3 nucleotides: TGCGCCATCAATCTTCTATGGCAGGAGTGGACAGATACGCAGTATTTT. The V and J genes are TRBV5-1 and TRBJ2-3; D call uncertain. V lost 9 bases to trimming and J lost 3 bases, with 23 bases between them. The germline V gene encodes CDR1 SGHRS and CDR2 YFSETQ. This CDR3 has 16 residues.

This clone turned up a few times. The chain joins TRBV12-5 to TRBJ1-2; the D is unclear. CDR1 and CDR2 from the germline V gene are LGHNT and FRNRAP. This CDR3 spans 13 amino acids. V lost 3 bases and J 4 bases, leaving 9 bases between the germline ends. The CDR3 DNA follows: TGTGCTAGTGGTTTTTCGTCTGGCTATGGCTACACCTTC. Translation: CASGFSSGYGYTF.

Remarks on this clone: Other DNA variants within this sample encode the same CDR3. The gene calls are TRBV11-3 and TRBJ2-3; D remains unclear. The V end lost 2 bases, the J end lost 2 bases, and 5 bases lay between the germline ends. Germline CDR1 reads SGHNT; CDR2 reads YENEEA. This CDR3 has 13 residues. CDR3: CASSLRSTDTQYF. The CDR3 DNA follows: TGTGCCAGCAGCTTACGTTCCACAGATACGCAGTATTTT.

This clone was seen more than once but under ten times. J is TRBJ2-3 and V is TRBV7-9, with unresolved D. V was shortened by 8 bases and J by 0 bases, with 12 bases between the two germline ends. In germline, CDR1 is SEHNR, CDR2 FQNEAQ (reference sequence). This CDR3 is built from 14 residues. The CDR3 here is CASATTYSTDTQYF. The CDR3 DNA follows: TGTGCCAGCGCAACGACATATAGCACAGATACGCAGTATTTT. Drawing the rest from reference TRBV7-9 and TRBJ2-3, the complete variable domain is DTGVSQNPRHKITKRGQNVTFRCDPISEHNRLYWYRQTLGQGPEFLTYFQNEAQLEKSRLLSDRFSAERPKGSFSTLEIQRTEQGDSAMYLCASATTYSTDTQYFGPGTRLTVL.

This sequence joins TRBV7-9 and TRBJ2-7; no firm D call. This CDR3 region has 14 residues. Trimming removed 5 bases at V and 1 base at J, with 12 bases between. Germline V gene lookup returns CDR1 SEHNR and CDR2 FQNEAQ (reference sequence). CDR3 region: CASSLGGRSYEQYF. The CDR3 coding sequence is TGTGCCAGCAGCCTTGGTGGCAGATCCTACGAGCAGTACTTC. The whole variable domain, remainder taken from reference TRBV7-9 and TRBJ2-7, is DTGVSQNPRHKITKRGQNVTFRCDPISEHNRLYWYRQTLGQGPEFLTYFQNEAQLEKSRLLSDRFSAERPKGSFSTLEIQRTEQGDSAMYLCASSLGGRSYEQYFGPGTRLTVT.

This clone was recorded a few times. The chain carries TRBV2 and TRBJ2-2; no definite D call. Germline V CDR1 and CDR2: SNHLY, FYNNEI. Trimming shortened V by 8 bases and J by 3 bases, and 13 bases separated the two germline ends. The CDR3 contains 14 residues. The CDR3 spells CASGLLRDTGELFF. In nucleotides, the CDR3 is TGTGCCAGCGGTCTTTTACGAGACACCGGGGAGCTGTTTTTT. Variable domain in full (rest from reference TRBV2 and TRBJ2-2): EPEVTQTPSHQVTQMGQEVILRCVPISNHLYFYWYRQILGQKVEFLVSFYNNEISEKSEIFDDQFSVERPDGSNFTLKIRSTKLEDSAMYFCASGLLRDTGELFFGEGSRLTVL.

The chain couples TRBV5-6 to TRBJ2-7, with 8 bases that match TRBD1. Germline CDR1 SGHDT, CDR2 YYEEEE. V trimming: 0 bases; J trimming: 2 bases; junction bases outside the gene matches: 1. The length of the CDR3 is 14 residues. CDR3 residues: CASSLGQGPYEQYF. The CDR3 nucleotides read TGTGCCAGCAGCTTGGGACAGGGGCCCTACGAGCAGTACTTC.

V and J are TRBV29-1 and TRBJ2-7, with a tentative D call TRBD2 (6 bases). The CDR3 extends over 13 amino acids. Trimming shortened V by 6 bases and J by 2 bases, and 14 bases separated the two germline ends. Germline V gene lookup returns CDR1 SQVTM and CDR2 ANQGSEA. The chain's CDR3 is CSVARDFPYEQYF. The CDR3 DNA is TGCAGCGTCGCGCGGGACTTCCCCTACGAGCAGTACTTC.

CDR3 sequence (DNA): TGTGCCAGCAGTGATACAGGGGGCTATGGCTACACCTTC. Translation gives CASSDTGGYGYTF. The chain uses TRBV6-4 and TRBJ1-2; 8 positions match TRBD1. The CDR3 spans 13 residues. Germline V gene sequence: CDR1 MRHNA, CDR2 SNTAGT. The V and J ends lost 3 bases and 4 bases, in that order; junction bases with no gene match: 1.

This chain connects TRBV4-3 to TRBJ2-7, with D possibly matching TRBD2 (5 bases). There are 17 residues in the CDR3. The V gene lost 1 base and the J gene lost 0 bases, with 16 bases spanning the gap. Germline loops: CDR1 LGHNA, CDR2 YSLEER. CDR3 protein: CASSQGALAGSSYEQYF. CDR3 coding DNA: TGCGCCAGCAGCCAAGGGGCATTGGCGGGCAGCTCCTACGAGCAGTACTTC.

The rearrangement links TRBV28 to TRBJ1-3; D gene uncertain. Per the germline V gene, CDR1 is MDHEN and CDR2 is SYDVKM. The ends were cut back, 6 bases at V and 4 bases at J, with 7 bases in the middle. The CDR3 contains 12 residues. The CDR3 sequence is CASRNTGNTIYF. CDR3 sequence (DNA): TGTGCCAGCAGAAACACAGGAAACACCATATATTTT.

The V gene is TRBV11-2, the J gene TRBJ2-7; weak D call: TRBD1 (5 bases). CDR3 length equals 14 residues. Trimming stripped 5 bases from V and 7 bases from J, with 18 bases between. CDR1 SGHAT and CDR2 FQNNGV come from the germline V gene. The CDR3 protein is CASSLLTLRQEQYF. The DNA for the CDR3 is TGTGCCAGCAGCCTCTTAACCCTCCGACAGGAGCAGTACTTC. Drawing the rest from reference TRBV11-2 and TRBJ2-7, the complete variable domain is EAGVAQSPRYKIIEKRQSVAFWCNPISGHATLYWYQQILGQGPKLLIQFQNNGVVDDSQLPKDRFSAERLKGVDSTLKIQPAKLEDSAVYLCASSLLTLRQEQYFGPGTRLTVT.

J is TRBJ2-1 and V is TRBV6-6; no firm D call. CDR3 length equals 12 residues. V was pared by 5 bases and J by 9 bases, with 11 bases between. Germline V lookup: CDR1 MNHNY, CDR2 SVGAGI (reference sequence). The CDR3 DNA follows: TGTGCCAGCAGTGACGAGATTCGTGAGCAGTTCTTC. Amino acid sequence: CASSDEIREQFF.

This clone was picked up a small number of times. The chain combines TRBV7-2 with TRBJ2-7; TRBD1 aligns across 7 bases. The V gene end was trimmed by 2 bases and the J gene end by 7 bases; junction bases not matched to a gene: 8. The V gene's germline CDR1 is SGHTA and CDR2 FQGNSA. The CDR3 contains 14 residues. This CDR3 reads CASSLMSAQGEQYF. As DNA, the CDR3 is TGTGCCAGCAGCTTAATGAGTGCACAGGGGGAGCAGTACTTC.

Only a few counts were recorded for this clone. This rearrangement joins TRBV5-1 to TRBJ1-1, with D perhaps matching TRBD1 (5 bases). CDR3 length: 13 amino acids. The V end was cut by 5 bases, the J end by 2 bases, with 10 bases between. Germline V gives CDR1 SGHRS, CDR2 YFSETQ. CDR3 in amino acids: CASRPGDNTEAFF. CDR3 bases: TGCGCCAGCAGGCCGGGGGACAACACTGAAGCTTTCTTT.

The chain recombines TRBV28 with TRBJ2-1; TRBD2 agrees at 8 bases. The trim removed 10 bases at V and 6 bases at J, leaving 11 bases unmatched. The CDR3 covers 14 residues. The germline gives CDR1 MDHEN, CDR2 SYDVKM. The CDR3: CATGGAGGGNEQFF. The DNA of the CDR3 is TGTGCCACCGGGGGGGCGGGAGGTGGCAATGAGCAGTTCTTC.

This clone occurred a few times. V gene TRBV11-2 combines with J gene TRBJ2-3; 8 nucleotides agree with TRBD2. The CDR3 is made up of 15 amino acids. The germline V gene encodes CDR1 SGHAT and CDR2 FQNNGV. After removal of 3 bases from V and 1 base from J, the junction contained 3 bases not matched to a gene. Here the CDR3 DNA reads TGTGCCAGCAGCTTGGGGACTAGGGGCACAGATACGCAGTATTTT. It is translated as CASSLGTRGTDTQYF.

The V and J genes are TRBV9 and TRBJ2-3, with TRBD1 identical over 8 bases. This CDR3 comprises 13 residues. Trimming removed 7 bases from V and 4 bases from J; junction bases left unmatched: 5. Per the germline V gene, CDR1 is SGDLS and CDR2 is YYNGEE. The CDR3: CASGRGLADTQYF. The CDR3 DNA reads TGTGCCAGCGGCAGGGGGCTCGCAGATACGCAGTATTTT.

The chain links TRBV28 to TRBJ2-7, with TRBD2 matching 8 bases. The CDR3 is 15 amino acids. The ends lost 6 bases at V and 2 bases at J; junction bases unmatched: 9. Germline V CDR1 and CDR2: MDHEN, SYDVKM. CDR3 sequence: CASSTPAGGAYEQYF. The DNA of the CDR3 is TGTGCCAGCAGCACCCCCGCCGGGGGGGCCTACGAGCAGTACTTC. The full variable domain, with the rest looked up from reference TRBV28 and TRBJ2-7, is DVKVTQSSRYLVKRTGEKVFLECVQDMDHENMFWYRQDPGLGLRLIYFSYDVKMKEKGDIPEGYSVSREKKERFSLILESASTNQTSMYLCASSTPAGGAYEQYFGPGTRLTVT.

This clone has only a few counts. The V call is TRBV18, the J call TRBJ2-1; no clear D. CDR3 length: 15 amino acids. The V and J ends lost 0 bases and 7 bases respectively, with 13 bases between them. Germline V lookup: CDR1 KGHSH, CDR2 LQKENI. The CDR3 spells CASSPPPTIGNEQFF. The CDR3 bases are TGTGCCAGCTCACCACCTCCAACCATAGGGAATGAGCAGTTCTTC.

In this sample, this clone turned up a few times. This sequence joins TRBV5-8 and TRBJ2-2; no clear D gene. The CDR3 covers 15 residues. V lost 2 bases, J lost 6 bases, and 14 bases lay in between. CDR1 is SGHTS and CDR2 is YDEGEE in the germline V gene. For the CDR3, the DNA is TGTGCCAGCAGCTTCTTCGGTGGAGTCTCCGGGGAGCTGTTTTTT. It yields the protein CASSFFGGVSGELFF.